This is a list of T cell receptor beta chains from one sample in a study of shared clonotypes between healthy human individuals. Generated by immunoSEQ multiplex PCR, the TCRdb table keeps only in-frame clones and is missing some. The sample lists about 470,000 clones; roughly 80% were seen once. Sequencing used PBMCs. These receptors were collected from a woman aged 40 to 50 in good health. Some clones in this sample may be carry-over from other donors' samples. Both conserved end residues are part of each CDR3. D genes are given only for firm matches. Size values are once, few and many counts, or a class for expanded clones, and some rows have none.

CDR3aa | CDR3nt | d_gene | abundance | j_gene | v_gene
CAWSVSRGGSYTF | TGTGCCTGGAGTGTATCCAGGGGAGGGAGCTACACCTTC | - | - | TRBJ1-2 | TRBV30
CSVDSGAEHIQYF | TGCAGCGTTGACTCGGGAGCGGAGCACATTCAGTACTTC | - | - | TRBJ2-4 | TRBV29-1
CASSQERGYEQYF | TGTGCCAGCAGCCAAGAACGGGGCTACGAGCAGTACTTC | - | - | TRBJ2-7 | TRBV6-5
CASSRIPSGISYEQYF | TGCGCCAGCAGCCGAATCCCTTCAGGGATTTCCTACGAGCAGTACTTC | - | - | TRBJ2-7 | TRBV5-1
CAVPSGTGELFF | TGTGCTGTGCCTAGCGGGACCGGGGAGCTGTTTTTT | TRBD2 | - | TRBJ2-2 | TRBV14
CASSNGLAGGLGETQYF | TGTGCCAGCAGTAACGGACTAGCGGGAGGGTTGGGGGAGACCCAGTACTTC | TRBD2 | - | TRBJ2-5 | TRBV28
CASTRGADTQYF | TGTGCCAGCACCAGAGGCGCAGATACGCAGTATTTT | - | - | TRBJ2-3 | TRBV7-2
CASSLDSGSVYEQYF | TGCGCCAGCAGCTTGGATAGCGGGAGTGTCTACGAGCAGTACTTC | TRBD2 | once | TRBJ2-7 | TRBV5-1
CASSIDRTGPGSNQPQHF | TGTGCCAGTAGTATAGATCGGACAGGGCCAGGTAGCAATCAGCCCCAGCATTTT | TRBD1 | - | TRBJ1-5 | TRBV19
CASSLGLAGGSDTQYF | TGTGCCAGCAGCTTGGGACTAGCGGGAGGATCAGATACGCAGTATTTT | TRBD2 | - | TRBJ2-3 | TRBV5-8
CSAKLRGEQFF | TGCAGTGCCAAACTTCGGGGTGAGCAGTTCTTC | - | few | TRBJ2-1 | TRBV20-1
CASSGTSTDTQYF | TGCGCCAGCAGCGGGACAAGCACAGATACGCAGTATTTT | - | - | TRBJ2-3 | TRBV5-1
CASSPSGTTDTQYF | TGTGCCAGCAGCCCTAGCGGGACCACAGATACGCAGTATTTT | TRBD2 | few | TRBJ2-3 | TRBV9
CASSLLSTGTKNIQYF | TGTGCCAGCAGTTTGTTATCAACAGGGACCAAAAACATTCAGTACTTC | - | once | TRBJ2-4 | TRBV6-6
CASSQAASGSFHEQFF | TGTGCCAGCAGCCAAGCGGCTAGCGGGAGTTTCCATGAGCAGTTCTTC | TRBD2 | - | TRBJ2-1 | TRBV7-2
CASSLPRDLGYGYTF | TGTGCCAGCAGTTTACCCAGGGACCTTGGCTATGGCTACACCTTC | - | - | TRBJ1-2 | TRBV27
CASSLALGGSYEQYF | TGTGCTAGCAGCTTAGCGTTAGGGGGCTCCTACGAGCAGTACTTC | - | once | TRBJ2-7 | TRBV7-7
CASSPDGGSNQPQHF | TGTGCCAGCAGTCCCGACGGAGGTAGCAATCAGCCCCAGCATTTT | - | - | TRBJ1-5 | TRBV6-4
CASSLGRGRVRGYTF | TGTGCCAGCAGCTTAGGCAGGGGGCGGGTGCGTGGCTACACCTTC | TRBD1 | once | TRBJ1-2 | TRBV13
CARGDRGNYGYTF | TGTGCCAGGGGGGACAGGGGCAACTATGGCTACACCTTC | TRBD1 | - | TRBJ1-2 | TRBV7-2
CASGSGQGISTDTQYF | - | - | - | TRBJ2-3 | TRBV12-5
CASSLERRGSSYEQYF | TGTGCCAGCAGCTTAGAGAGGAGGGGAAGTTCCTACGAGCAGTACTTC | - | few | TRBJ2-7 | TRBV7-8
CASNGGTNTEAFF | TGCGCCAGCAACGGGGGGACGAACACTGAAGCTTTCTTT | - | few | TRBJ1-1 | TRBV5-1
CASSLLLGQLNYGYTF | TGTGCCAGCAGCTTACTTCTGGGACAGCTAAACTATGGCTACACCTTC | TRBD1 | - | TRBJ1-2 | TRBV5-4
CASSEARGTEAFF | TGTGCCAGCAGTGAAGCTCGTGGGACTGAAGCTTTCTTT | - | once | TRBJ1-1 | TRBV6-1
CASSESVGTNTEAFF | TGCGCCAGCAGTGAGTCGGTGGGGACGAACACTGAAGCTTTCTTT | - | - | TRBJ1-1 | TRBV10-1
CATSRDQLAVYNEQFF | TGTGCCACCAGCAGAGATCAACTAGCGGTTTACAATGAGCAGTTCTTC | TRBD2 | - | TRBJ2-1 | TRBV15
CASSAGQGEYEQYF | TGTGCCAGCAGCGCTGGACAGGGGGAATACGAGCAGTACTTC | TRBD1 | - | TRBJ2-7 | TRBV9
CASSLYLTYNEQFF | TGTGCCAGCAGCCTTTACTTAACCTACAATGAGCAGTTCTTC | - | - | TRBJ2-1 | TRBV14
CASSQTSGDTGELFF | TGTGCCAGCAGTCAGACTAGCGGTGACACCGGGGAGCTGTTTTTT | TRBD2 | once | TRBJ2-2 | TRBV7-7
CASSQARGEQFF | TGTGCCAGCAGCCAAGCCCGGGGTGAGCAGTTCTTC | - | - | TRBJ2-1 | TRBV4-2
CASSPGRGNQPQHF | TGTGCCAGCAGCCCCGGGAGGGGCAATCAGCCCCAGCATTTT | - | - | TRBJ1-5 | TRBV7-8
CASSLFLAGAHTDTQYF | TGTGCCAGCAGTTTATTTCTAGCAGGGGCCCACACAGATACGCAGTATTTT | - | - | TRBJ2-3 | TRBV27
CASSYPTSVDEQFF | TGTGCCAGCAGTTACCCAACTAGCGTCGATGAGCAGTTCTTC | TRBD2 | - | TRBJ2-1 | TRBV6-6
CASSPFLASYNEQFF | TGTGCCAGCAGCCCATTCCTAGCGTCGTACAATGAGCAGTTCTTC | - | - | TRBJ2-1 | TRBV11-3
CASRGQPTGELFF | TGTGCTAGCAGAGGACAGCCCACCGGGGAGCTGTTTTTT | - | - | TRBJ2-2 | TRBV7-7
CASSDNKQGVYGYTF | TGTGCCAGCAGCGACAATAAACAGGGAGTCTATGGCTACACCTTC | - | - | TRBJ1-2 | TRBV7-3
CASSVASGSGRATQYF | TGTGCCAGCAGCGTAGCTTCCGGGAGTGGGAGGGCGACGCAGTATTTT | TRBD2 | - | TRBJ2-3 | TRBV9
CASGPSGNTIYF | TGTGCCAGCGGACCTTCCGGAAACACCATATATTTT | - | - | TRBJ1-3 | TRBV9
CASIPGQGALSGNDGYTF | TGTGCCAGTATTCCGGGACAGGGGGCATTGAGTGGTAACGATGGCTACACCTTC | TRBD1 | - | TRBJ1-2 | TRBV19
CASSPAQGPYEQYF | TGTGCCAGCAGCCCGGCGCAGGGCCCCTACGAGCAGTACTTC | - | few | TRBJ2-7 | TRBV7-3
CASSEMGNYGYTF | TGTGCCAGCAGTGAAATGGGTAACTATGGCTACACCTTC | - | few | TRBJ1-2 | TRBV6-1
CASSPIDEQFF | TGTGCCAGCTCACCTATTGATGAGCAGTTCTTC | - | - | TRBJ2-1 | TRBV18
CASSPSRGQGLRERADTQYF | TGTGCCAGCAGCCCAAGTAGGGGACAGGGTTTGCGGGAGCGGGCAGATACGCAGTATTTT | TRBD1 | - | TRBJ2-3 | TRBV7-4